The subject of this entry is one T cell receptor beta chain. The data belong to a study of blood T cell repertoires in COVID-19. The overall study: From the United States, Italy and Spain came samples of acute and convalescent COVID-19.

In the original workflow: It was from reference gene primer amplification that nucleated cell counts were estimated. Here immunoSEQ multiplex PCR was the method, and the copy in TCRdb shows in-frame clones only, minus some. V, J and clone size are taken as reported in that table, and D and trimming were inferred from the DNA itself. This table holds around 230,000 clones, 75% to 85% found once. Sequencing used peripheral blood. This TCR derives from a woman aged 55-70 years with active or convalescent COVID-19.

Written as DNA, the CDR3 is TGTGCCAGCAGTTACTCCTCGGACAGGGGCGACACTGAAGCTTTCTTT. It translates to CASSYSSDRGDTEAFF. The genes are TRBV6-2 or TRBV6-3 and TRBJ1-1; TRBD1 agrees at 9 bases. The junction had 5 bases not matched to a gene; V was cut back by 0 bases and J by 3 bases. The CDR3 has 16 amino acids. Germline V gene data show CDR1 as MNHEY and CDR2 as SVGEGT.